This T cell receptor (beta chain) was observed in a study of shared clonotypes between healthy human individuals. Study findings and constraints: Roughly 4.6% of naive CD4 clonotypes were common to four donors. It was the non-shared clonotypes that had lower generation probabilities than clonotypes shared by all four donors.

This CDR3 spans 17 amino acids. Profiling relied on immunoSEQ multiplex PCR, and the TCRdb table lists in-frame clones only, not all of them. The sample contains over 700,000 clones, over 55% of which appear only once. With regard to this clone: Its antigen is not identified.

The chain combines TRBV21-1 with TRBJ2-7; TRBD2 is the table's D call and was not checked against the DNA. TRBV21-1 is a pseudogene. What was sequenced was memory CD4+ T cells sorted from blood. Subset here: CD45RA-negative fraction. The TCR originated in a woman between 25 and 40 years old in good health. CDR3 sequence reads: CASSKGGEAGGWIRQYF. The CDR3, as DNA: TGTGCCAGCAGCAAGGGAGGGGAGGCCGGGGGTTGGATCCGGCAGTACTTC.